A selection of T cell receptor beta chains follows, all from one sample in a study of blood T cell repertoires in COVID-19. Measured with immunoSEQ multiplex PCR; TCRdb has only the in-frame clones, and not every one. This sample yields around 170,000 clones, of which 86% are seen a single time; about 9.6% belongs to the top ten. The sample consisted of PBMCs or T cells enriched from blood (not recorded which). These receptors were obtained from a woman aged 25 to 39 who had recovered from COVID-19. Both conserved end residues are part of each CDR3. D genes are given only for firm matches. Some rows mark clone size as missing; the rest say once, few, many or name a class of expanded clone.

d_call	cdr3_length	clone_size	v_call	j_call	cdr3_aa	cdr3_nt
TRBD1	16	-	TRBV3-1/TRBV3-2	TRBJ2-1	CASSQAGQGAANEQFF	TGTGCCAGCAGCCAAGCGGGACAGGGGGCCGCGAATGAGCAGTTCTTC
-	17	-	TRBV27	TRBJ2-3	CASSLPGDSPRADTQYF	TGTGCCAGCAGTTTACCTGGGGACTCTCCCCGGGCAGATACGCAGTATTTT
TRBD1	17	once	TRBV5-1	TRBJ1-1	CASSSDLWTGGRTEAFF	TGCGCCAGCAGCTCCGACCTTTGGACAGGGGGCCGGACTGAAGCTTTCTTT
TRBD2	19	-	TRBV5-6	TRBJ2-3	CASSPVGLAGDTGTDTQYF	TGTGCCAGCAGCCCGGTAGGTCTAGCGGGAGACACGGGCACAGATACGCAGTATTTT
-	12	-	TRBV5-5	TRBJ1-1	CASSSTGAGAFF	TGTGCCAGCAGCTCGACAGGCGCAGGAGCTTTCTTT
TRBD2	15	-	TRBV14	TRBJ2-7	CASSRSSGRLYEQYF	TGTGCCAGCAGCCGGTCAAGCGGGAGGCTCTACGAGCAGTACTTC
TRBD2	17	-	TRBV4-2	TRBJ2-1	CASSQDPGTSGRNEQFF	TGTGCCAGCAGCCAAGACCCCGGGACTAGCGGGAGGAATGAGCAGTTCTTC
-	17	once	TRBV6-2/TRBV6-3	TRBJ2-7	CASSLSSSVALNYEQYF	TGTGCCAGCAGTCTATCCTCGAGCGTGGCCTTAAACTACGAGCAGTACTTC
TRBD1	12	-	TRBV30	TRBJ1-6	CAGGQDNSPLHF	TGTGCCGGGGGACAGGATAATTCACCCCTCCACTTT
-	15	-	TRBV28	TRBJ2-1	CASSFFRDSYNEQFF	TGTGCCAGCAGTTTTTTCCGGGACTCCTACAATGAGCAGTTCTTC
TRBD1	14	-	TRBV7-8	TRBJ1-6	CASSWTGDKSPLHF	TGTGCCAGCAGCTGGACAGGGGATAAGTCACCCCTCCACTTT
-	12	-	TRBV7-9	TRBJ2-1	CASSLTGDEQFF	TGTGCCAGCAGCTTAACAGGTGATGAGCAGTTCTTC
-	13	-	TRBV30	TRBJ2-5	CAWSGTSGETQYF	TGTGCCTGGAGTGGGACGTCGGGGGAGACCCAGTACTTC
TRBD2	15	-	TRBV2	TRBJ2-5	CASRLAGGPGETQYF	TGTGCCAGCAGGCTAGCGGGAGGGCCCGGAGAGACCCAGTACTTC
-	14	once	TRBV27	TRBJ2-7	CASSSAGLPYEQYF	TGTGCCAGCAGTTCAGCGGGCCTACCTTACGAGCAGTACTTC
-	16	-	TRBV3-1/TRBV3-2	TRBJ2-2	CASSQEWETDTGELFF	TGTGCCAGCAGCCAAGAGTGGGAGACGGACACCGGGGAGCTGTTTTTT
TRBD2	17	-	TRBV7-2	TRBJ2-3	CASSLVPSGRGTDTQYF	TGTGCCAGCAGCTTAGTCCCTAGCGGGAGAGGCACAGATACGCAGTATTTT
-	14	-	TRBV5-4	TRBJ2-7	CASSRSGFNYEQYF	TGTGCCAGCAGCCGGTCGGGGTTCAACTACGAGCAGTACTTC
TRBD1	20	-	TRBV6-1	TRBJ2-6	CASSESRSGTVTSGANVLTF	TGTGCCAGCAGTGAATCCCGATCGGGGACAGTCACCTCTGGGGCCAACGTCCTGACTTTC
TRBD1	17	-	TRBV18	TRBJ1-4	CASSKGQGDVANEKLFF	TGTGCCAGCTCAAAGGGACAGGGGGACGTAGCTAATGAAAAACTGTTTTTT
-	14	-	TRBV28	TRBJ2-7	CASSAGQGAYEQYF	TGTGCCAGCAGTGCTGGCCAAGGGGCCTACGAGCAGTACTTC
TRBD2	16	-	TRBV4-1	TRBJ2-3	CASSQPTSGSEDTQYF	TGCGCCAGCAGCCAGCCGACTAGCGGGAGTGAGGATACGCAGTATTTT
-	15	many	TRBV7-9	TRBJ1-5	CASSLSHYSNQPQHF	TGTGCCAGCAGCTTAAGCCACTATAGCAATCAGCCCCAGCATTTT
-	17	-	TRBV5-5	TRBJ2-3	CASSSQNPGTSTDTQYF	TGTGCCAGCAGCTCACAAAACCCGGGAACTAGCACAGATACGCAGTATTTT
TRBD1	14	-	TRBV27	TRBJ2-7	CASSLRGNSYEQYF	TGTGCCAGCAGTCTCAGGGGGAACTCCTACGAGCAGTACTTC
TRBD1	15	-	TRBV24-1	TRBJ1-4	CATSDWGQGEEKLFF	TGTGCCACCAGTGATTGGGGACAGGGGGAGGAAAAACTGTTTTTT
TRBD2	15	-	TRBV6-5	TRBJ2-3	CASSSGLAGVDTQYF	TGTGCCAGCAGTTCCGGACTAGCGGGAGTAGATACGCAGTATTTT
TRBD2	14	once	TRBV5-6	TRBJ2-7	CASSDGLAAYEQYF	TGTGCCAGCAGCGATGGACTAGCCGCCTACGAGCAGTACTTC
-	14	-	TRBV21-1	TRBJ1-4	CASSRDRKNEKLFF	TGTGCCAGCAGCCGCGACAGGAAGAATGAAAAACTGTTTTTT
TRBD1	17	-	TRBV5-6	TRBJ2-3	CASSLELGTGSTDTQYF	TGTGCCAGCAGCTTGGAGCTCGGGACAGGGAGTACAGATACGCAGTATTTT
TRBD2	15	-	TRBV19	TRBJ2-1	CASSIDNFGGDEQFF	TGTGCCAGTAGTATAGATAACTTTGGGGGGGATGAGCAGTTCTTC
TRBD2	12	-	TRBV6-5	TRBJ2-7	CASSNPGLPIAF	TGTGCCAGCAGTAACCCGGGACTACCAATCGCCTTC
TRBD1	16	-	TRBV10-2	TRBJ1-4	CASSEGNRGVREKLFF	TGCGCCAGCAGTGAGGGGAACAGGGGAGTGAGGGAAAAACTGTTTTTT
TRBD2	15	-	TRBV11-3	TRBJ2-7	CASSYLAGENYEQYF	TGTGCCAGCAGCTACTTAGCGGGAGAAAACTACGAGCAGTACTTC
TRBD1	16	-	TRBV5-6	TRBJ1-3	CASSPQDRELGDTIYF	TGTGCCAGCAGCCCCCAGGACAGGGAGCTTGGAGACACCATATATTTT
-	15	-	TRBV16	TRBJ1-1	CASSQSTGMNTEAFF	TGTGCCAGCAGCCAATCGACAGGCATGAACACTGAAGCTTTCTTT
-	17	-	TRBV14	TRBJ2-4	CASSQVRGWEAKNIQYF	TGTGCCAGCAGCCAAGTAAGGGGTTGGGAAGCCAAAAACATTCAGTACTTC
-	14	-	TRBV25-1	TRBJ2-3	CASGIGGSTDTQYF	TGTGCCAGCGGCATTGGAGGGAGCACAGATACGCAGTATTTT
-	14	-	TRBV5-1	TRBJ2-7	CASRRDTEIYEQYF	TGCGCCAGCAGAAGGGACACGGAGATTTACGAGCAGTACTTC
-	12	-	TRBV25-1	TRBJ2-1	CASSAGVNEQFF	TGTGCCAGCAGTGCCGGGGTTAATGAGCAGTTCTTC
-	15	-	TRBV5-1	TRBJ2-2	CASSPGGANTGELFF	TGCGCCAGCAGCCCCGGCGGAGCGAACACCGGGGAGCTGTTTTTT
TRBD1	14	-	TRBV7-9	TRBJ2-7	CASSPGQGLNEQYF	TGTGCCAGCAGCCCGGGACAGGGTTTAAACGAGCAGTACTTC
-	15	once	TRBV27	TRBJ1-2	CASRTRPIPNYGYTF	TGTGCCAGCAGGACTAGACCTATTCCCAACTATGGCTACACCTTC
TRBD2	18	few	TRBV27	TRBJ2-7	CASSSFTSGRALPYEQYF	TGTGCCAGCAGTTCTTTTACTAGCGGGAGGGCCTTACCCTACGAGCAGTACTTC
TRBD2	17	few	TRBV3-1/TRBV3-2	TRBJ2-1	CASSPWTSGRAWNEQFF	TGTGCCAGCAGCCCCTGGACTAGCGGGAGGGCCTGGAATGAGCAGTTCTTC
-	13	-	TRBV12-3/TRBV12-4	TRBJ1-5	CASSLDGIQPQHF	TGTGCCAGCAGTTTAGACGGTATTCAGCCCCAGCATTTT
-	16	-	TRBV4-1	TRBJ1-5	CASSLRGGGSNQPQHF	TGCGCCAGCAGCCTCCGTGGGGGGGGAAGCAATCAGCCCCAGCATTTT
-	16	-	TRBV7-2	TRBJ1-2	CASKVTVGQGIGGYTF	TGTGCCAGCAAAGTTACGGTGGGGCAGGGTATAGGGGGCTACACCTTC
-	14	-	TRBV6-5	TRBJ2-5	CASRSGISQETQYF	TGTGCCAGCAGATCAGGCATATCCCAAGAGACCCAGTACTTC
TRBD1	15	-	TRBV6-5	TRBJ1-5	CASSKDRGLFQPQHF	TGTGCCAGCAGCAAAGACAGGGGGCTATTTCAGCCCCAGCATTTT
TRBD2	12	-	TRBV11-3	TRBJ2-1	CASSRGGRRQFF	TGTGCCAGCAGCAGGGGCGGGAGGAGACAGTTCTTC
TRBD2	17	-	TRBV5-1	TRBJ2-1	CASIRTSSKSSYNEQFF	TGCGCCAGCATCCGGACTAGCAGCAAGAGCTCCTACAATGAGCAGTTCTTC
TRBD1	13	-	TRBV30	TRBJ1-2	CAWNLGQGDGYTF	TGTGCCTGGAATTTGGGACAGGGGGACGGCTACACCTTC
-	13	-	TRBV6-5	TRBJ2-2	CASSLTDTGELFF	TGTGCCAGCAGTTTGACAGACACCGGGGAGCTGTTTTTT